A selection of T cell receptor beta chains follows, all from one sample in a study of shared clonotypes between healthy human individuals. This table comes from immunoSEQ multiplex PCR, and its TCRdb copy is limited to in-frame clones, with some not included. Of about 460,000 clones in the sample, roughly four fifths are singletons; the top ten hold more than 10%. The sequencing input was PBMCs. The source of these receptors is a middle-aged woman in good health. Some clones in this sample may be carry-over from other donors' samples. Each CDR3 is given with its conserved first and last residue. Each record gives: CDR3 protein, V gene, J gene.

CASSEGVRESQETQYF,TRBV2,TRBJ2-5
CASRRDQTISYTF,TRBV10-2,TRBJ1-2
CSGNLAGLAFF,TRBV29-1,TRBJ2-1
CASSLVFGEGVYEQYF,TRBV11-2,TRBJ2-7
CASSQDRDYEQYF,TRBV6-6,TRBJ2-7
CAWSANRGGQPQHF,TRBV30,TRBJ1-5
CASSSPLGSTDEQFF,TRBV5-1,TRBJ2-1
CASSLSGQDQSQHF,TRBV28,TRBJ1-5
CASSPPGGAGSYEQYF,TRBV4-1,TRBJ2-7
CSVGDRSTDTQYF,TRBV29-1,TRBJ2-3
CASSPGTSGSSTDTQYF,TRBV6-4,TRBJ2-3
CASSIGRGETQYF,TRBV19,TRBJ2-5
CASGLGGTDTQYF,TRBV12-5,TRBJ2-3
CAWSAGSDQPQHF,TRBV30,TRBJ1-5
CASSLGDLKQGETQYF,TRBV5-1,TRBJ2-5
CAISETQNTEAFF,TRBV10-3,TRBJ1-1
CASSLAERLYGYTF,TRBV5-1,TRBJ1-2
CASRLATDTQYF,TRBV2,TRBJ2-3
CASSMGTSGAASQRYF,TRBV19,TRBJ2-7
CASSREGTGGYEQYF,TRBV4-1,TRBJ2-7
CSGGTGELEQYF,TRBV29-1,TRBJ2-7
CASSTQAPSEKLFF,TRBV28,TRBJ1-4
CASSMGLAGLGGYNEQFF,TRBV19,TRBJ2-1